This T cell receptor beta chain was retrieved from a study of T cell repertoires in aging, cancer and after chemotherapy. This CDR3 is 13 amino acids long. Germline CDR1 and CDR2: LNHDA and SQIVND (reference sequence). Trimming removed 3 bases at V and 1 base at J, with 7 bases between. Whole-study results and caveats: Healthy donors lost TCR diversity with age mainly through richness, cancer patients through richness and evenness. No conclusions about immunological memory after chemotherapy can be drawn from the repertoire data. Median generation probability rose over the chemotherapy interval in each cancer cohort, suggesting rebound thymic output.

TRB rearrangements spanning V, D and J were amplified using mixed TRB-A/B primers. MiXCR, run by TCRdb on the multiplex PCR reads, gives a single entry per CDR3 protein. The sample consists of some 2,100 distinct CDR3 sequences, 30% of them appearing once. This clonotype is large. Its specificity is unknown. The template was genomic DNA from peripheral blood, not RNA. The chain employs TRBV19 and TRBJ2-7; D is uncertain. The source of this sequence is a human donor with a solid tumor. The sequencing input was blood. DNA for the CDR3: TGTGCCAGTAGTATCTCCAGGTCCTACGAGCAGTACTTC. Translation gives CASSISRSYEQYF.